Below, 6 T cell receptor beta chains from the same sample are listed, as sequenced in a study of cytomegalovirus exposure and HLA in healthy donors. PCR primers comprised 60 Vbeta and 13 Jbeta primers. Method: immunoSEQ multiplex PCR; TCRdb's copy keeps in-frame clones and lacks some. Of 210,000 or so clones listed, about three quarters were seen once; the top ten hold around 16%. What was sequenced was PBMCs. These receptor sequences come from a man between 40 and 49 years old in good health and CMV-seronegative.

The V and J genes are TRBV6-1 and TRBJ1-4; D gene uncertain. The CDR3 length is 15 residues. Germline CDR1 and CDR2: MNHNS and SASEGT. Between the trimmed V and J ends, which lost 1 base and 8 bases, there was a span of 14 bases. The CDR3, as DNA: TGTGCCAGCAGTGAAGGAAGTGACAACCGGGAAAAACTGTTTTTT. Translating it yields CASSEGSDNREKLFF.

This chain links TRBV5-4 with TRBJ1-6; the D gene is possibly TRBD1 (5 bases). This CDR3 spans 15 amino acids. Germline CDR1 SGHNT, CDR2 YYREEE (reference sequence). Trimming stripped 0 bases from V and 7 bases from J, with 11 bases between. CDR3 sequence reads: CASSLESGGNSPLHF. DNA of the CDR3: TGTGCCAGCAGCTTGGAATCGGGGGGGAATTCACCCCTCCACTTT.

CDR3 loop: CASSEAWTSGYEQYF. The CDR3 coding sequence is TGTGCCAGCAGTGAAGCTTGGACTAGCGGCTACGAGCAGTACTTC. This sequence joins TRBV6-1 and TRBJ2-7, with 10 bases aligning to TRBD2. CDR1 MNHNS and CDR2 SASEGT come from the germline V gene. Trimming at V came to 0 bases and at J to 3 bases, leaving 2 bases not matched to a gene. The CDR3 covers 15 residues.

The chain combines TRBV6-6 with TRBJ2-6; the D gene is possibly TRBD2 (5 bases). V was trimmed by 5 bases and J by 1 base, leaving 12 bases between them. This CDR3 is built from 16 residues. CDR1 is MNHNY, CDR2 SVGAGI, per germline (reference sequence). CDR3 bases: TGTGCCAGCAGTCCAAACTCGGGGTCTGGGGCCAACGTCCTGACTTTC. This codes for CASSPNSGSGANVLTF.

The chain uses TRBV7-2 and TRBJ2-7; possible D gene TRBD1, 6 bases. CDR3 size: 15 residues. The germline V gene encodes CDR1 SGHTA and CDR2 FQGNSA. V was trimmed by 3 bases and J by 0 bases, leaving 12 bases between them. The CDR3 bases are TGTGCCAGCAGCTTTTCCCCGGACAGCTCCTACGAGCAGTACTTC. Residues: CASSFSPDSSYEQYF.

This chain connects TRBV7-3 to TRBJ2-3; maybe TRBD2 (7 bases). Germline lookup yields CDR1 SGHTA and CDR2 FQGTGA. This CDR3 is built from 14 residues. With 2 bases removed from V and 6 bases from J, the gap between germline ends came to 12 bases. The CDR3 is CASSLGRGRDTQYF. DNA for the CDR3: TGTGCCAGCAGCTTAGGGCGGGGGCGGGATACGCAGTATTTT.